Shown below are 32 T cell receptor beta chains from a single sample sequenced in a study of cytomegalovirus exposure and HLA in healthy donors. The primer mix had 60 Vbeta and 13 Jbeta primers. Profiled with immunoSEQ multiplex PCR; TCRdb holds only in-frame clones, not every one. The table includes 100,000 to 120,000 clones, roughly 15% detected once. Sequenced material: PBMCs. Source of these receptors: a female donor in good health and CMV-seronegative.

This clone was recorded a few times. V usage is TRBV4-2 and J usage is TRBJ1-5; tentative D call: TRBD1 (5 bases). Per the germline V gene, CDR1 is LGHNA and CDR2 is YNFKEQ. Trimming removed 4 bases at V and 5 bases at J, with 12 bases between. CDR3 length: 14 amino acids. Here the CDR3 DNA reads TGTGCCAGCAGCCGCGAGGGAGGGGATCAGCCCCAGCATTTT. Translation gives CASSREGGDQPQHF.

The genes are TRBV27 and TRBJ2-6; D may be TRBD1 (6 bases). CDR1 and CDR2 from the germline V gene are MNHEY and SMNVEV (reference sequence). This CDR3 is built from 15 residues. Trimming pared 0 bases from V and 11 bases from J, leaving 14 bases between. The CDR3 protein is CASSLSLQGTHVLTF. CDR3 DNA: TGTGCCAGCAGTTTATCGCTTCAGGGGACCCACGTCCTGACTTTC.

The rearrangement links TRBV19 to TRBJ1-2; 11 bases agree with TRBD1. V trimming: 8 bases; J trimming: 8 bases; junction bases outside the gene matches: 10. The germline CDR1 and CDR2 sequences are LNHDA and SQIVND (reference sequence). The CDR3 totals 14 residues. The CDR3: CASESGQGANGYTF. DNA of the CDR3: TGTGCCAGTGAGTCCGGACAGGGGGCAAACGGCTACACCTTC.

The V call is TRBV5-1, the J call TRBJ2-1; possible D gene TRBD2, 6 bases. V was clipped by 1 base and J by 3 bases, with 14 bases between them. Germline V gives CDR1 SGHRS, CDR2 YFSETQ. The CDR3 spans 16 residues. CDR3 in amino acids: CASSLNVGRNYNEQFF. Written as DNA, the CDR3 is TGCGCCAGCAGCTTGAACGTCGGGAGAAACTACAATGAGCAGTTCTTC.

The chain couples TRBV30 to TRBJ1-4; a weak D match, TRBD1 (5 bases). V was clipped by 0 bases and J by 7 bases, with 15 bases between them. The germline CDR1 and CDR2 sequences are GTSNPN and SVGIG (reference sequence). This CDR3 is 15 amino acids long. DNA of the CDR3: TGTGCCTGGAGTGTCGGGGGGTTGGTCGGTGAAAAACTGTTTTTT. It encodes CAWSVGGLVGEKLFF.

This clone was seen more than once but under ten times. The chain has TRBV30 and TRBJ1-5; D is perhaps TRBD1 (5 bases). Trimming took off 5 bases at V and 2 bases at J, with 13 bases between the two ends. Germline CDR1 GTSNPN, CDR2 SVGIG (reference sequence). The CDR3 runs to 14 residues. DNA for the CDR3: TGTGCCTGGGCCGCAGGGAAGGGCAATCAGCCCCAGCATTTT. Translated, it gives CAWAAGKGNQPQHF.

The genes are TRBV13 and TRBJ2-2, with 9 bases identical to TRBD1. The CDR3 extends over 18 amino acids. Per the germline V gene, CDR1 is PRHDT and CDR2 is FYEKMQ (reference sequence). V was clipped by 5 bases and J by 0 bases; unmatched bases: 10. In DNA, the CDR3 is TGTGCCAGCAGCCAATGGACAGGGGATAACCCGAACACCGGGGAGCTGTTTTTT. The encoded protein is CASSQWTGDNPNTGELFF.

CDR3 region: CASSLSVRVAGYEQFF. In DNA form, the CDR3 reads TGTGCCAGCAGCTTATCAGTCAGGGTAGCGGGATATGAGCAGTTCTTC. The chain recombines TRBV7-8 with TRBJ2-1; 8 positions match TRBD2. Germline V gene data show CDR1 as SGHVS and CDR2 as FQNEAQ. The CDR3 sequence is 16 residues long. The V segment lost 2 bases and the J segment 8 bases; nucleotides outside the gene matches: 11.

The CDR3 reads CASPGSRVAGANVLTF. DNA for the CDR3: TGTGCCAGCCCGGGGTCCCGGGTCGCTGGGGCCAACGTCCTGACTTTC. The chain carries TRBV7-8 and TRBJ2-6; D is perhaps TRBD2 (5 bases). V was trimmed by 8 bases and J by 2 bases, leaving 16 bases between them. This CDR3 is built from 16 residues. Germline values: CDR1 SGHVS, CDR2 FQNEAQ.

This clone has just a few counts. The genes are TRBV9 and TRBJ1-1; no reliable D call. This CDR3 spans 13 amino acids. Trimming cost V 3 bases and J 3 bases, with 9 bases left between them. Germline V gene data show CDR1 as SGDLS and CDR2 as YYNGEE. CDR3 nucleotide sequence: TGTGCCAGCAGCGGTACAGAGTACACTGAAGCTTTCTTT. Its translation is CASSGTEYTEAFF.

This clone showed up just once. The CDR3 loop is CASSPSLSYQPQHF. The CDR3 coding sequence is TGTGCCAGCTCACCAAGCCTGAGTTATCAGCCCCAGCATTTT. The chain employs TRBV18 and TRBJ1-5, with unresolved D. CDR3 length: 14 amino acids. Germline CDR1 is KGHSH and CDR2 is LQKENI. Trimming pared 2 bases from V and 5 bases from J, leaving 10 bases between.

Here the CDR3 reads CASSNYREQYF. CDR3 DNA sequence: TGTGCCAGCAGTAATTACAGAGAGCAGTACTTC. This chain uses TRBV27 with TRBJ2-7, with D unclear. The CDR3 is made up of 11 amino acids. CDR1 and CDR2 from the germline V gene are MNHEY and SMNVEV (reference sequence). V was clipped by 5 bases and J by 7 bases, with 9 bases between them.

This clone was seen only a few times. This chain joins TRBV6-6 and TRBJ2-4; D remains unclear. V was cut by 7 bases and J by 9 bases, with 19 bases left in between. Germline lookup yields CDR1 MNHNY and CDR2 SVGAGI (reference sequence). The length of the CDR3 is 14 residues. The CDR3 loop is CASTSLGTDSIQYF. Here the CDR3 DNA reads TGTGCCAGCACCTCCCTAGGTACGGATAGCATTCAGTACTTC.

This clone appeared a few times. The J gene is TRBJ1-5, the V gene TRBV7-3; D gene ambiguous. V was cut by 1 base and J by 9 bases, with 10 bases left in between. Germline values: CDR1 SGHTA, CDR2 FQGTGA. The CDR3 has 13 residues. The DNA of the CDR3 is TGTGCCAGCAGCTTAAATCCGGGTCGGCCCCAGCATTTT. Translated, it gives CASSLNPGRPQHF.

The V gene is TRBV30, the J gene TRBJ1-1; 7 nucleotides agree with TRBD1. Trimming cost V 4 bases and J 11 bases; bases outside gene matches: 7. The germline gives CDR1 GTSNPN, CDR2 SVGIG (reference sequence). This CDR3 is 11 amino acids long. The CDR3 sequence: CAWTGGKDAFF. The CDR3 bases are TGTGCCTGGACAGGGGGAAAAGATGCTTTCTTT.

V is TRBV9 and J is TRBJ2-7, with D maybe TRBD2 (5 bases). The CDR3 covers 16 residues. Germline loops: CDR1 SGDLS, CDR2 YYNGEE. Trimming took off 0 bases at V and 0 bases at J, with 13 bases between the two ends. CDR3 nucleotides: TGTGCCAGCAGCGTAGGAGTCGGGGTAAGCTCCTACGAGCAGTACTTC. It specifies CASSVGVGVSSYEQYF.

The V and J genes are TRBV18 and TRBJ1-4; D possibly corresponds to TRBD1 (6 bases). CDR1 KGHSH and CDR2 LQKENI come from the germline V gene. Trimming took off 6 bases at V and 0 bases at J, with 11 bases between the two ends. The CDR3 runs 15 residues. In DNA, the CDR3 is TGTGCCAGCTCCCTGCGGACAGCAACTAATGAAAAACTGTTTTTT. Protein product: CASSLRTATNEKLFF.

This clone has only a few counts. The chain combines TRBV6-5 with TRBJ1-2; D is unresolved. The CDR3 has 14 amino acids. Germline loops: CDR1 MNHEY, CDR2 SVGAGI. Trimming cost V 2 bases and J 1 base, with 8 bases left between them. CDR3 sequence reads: CASSYDNLNYGYTF. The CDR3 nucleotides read TGTGCCAGCAGTTACGACAATCTTAACTATGGCTACACCTTC.

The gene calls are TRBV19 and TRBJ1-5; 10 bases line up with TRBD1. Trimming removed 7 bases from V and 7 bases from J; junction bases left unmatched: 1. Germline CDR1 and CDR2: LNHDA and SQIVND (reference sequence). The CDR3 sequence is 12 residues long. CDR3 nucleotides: TGTGCCAGTAAGGACAGGGGGCAGCCCCAGCATTTT. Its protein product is CASKDRGQPQHF.

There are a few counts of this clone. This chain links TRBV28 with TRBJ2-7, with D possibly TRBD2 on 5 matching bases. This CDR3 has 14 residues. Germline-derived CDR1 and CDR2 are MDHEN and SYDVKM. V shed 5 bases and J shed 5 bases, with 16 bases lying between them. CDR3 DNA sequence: TGTGCCAGCAGTCAACCACGTCGGCGGGACGAGCAGTACTTC. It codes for CASSQPRRRDEQYF.

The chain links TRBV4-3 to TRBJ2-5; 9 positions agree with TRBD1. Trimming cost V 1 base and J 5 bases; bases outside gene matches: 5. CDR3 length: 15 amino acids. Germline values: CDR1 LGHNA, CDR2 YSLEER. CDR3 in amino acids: CASSQATGGFETQYF. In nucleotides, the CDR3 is TGCGCCAGCAGCCAAGCCACAGGGGGCTTTGAGACCCAGTACTTC.

The CDR3 coding sequence is TGTGCCATCAGTCCGGGACTAGCGGGGGCCAGCACAGATACGCAGTATTTT. It yields the protein CAISPGLAGASTDTQYF. V and J are TRBV10-3 and TRBJ2-3, with 14 bases fitting TRBD2. The trim removed 5 bases at V and 0 bases at J, leaving 4 bases unmatched. The CDR3 runs to 17 residues. From germline, CDR1 is ENHRY and CDR2 SYGVKD.

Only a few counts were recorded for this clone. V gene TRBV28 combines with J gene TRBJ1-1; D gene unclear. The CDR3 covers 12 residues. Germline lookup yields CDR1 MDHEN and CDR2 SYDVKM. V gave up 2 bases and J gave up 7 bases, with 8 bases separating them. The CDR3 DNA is TGTGCCAGCAGTTTAGCGAGTGGTGAAGCTTTCTTT. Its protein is CASSLASGEAFF.

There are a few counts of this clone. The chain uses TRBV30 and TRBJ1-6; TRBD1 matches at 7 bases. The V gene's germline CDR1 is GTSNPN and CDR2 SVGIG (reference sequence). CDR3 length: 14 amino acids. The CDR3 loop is CASGEEGAYSPLHF. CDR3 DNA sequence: TGTGCGTCCGGCGAGGAGGGGGCATATTCACCCCTCCACTTT. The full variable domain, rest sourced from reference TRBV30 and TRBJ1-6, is SQTIHQWPATLVQPVGSPLSLECTVEGTSNPNLYWYRQAAGRGLQLLFYSVGIGQISSEVPQNLSASRPQDRQFILSSKKLLLSDSGFYLCASGEEGAYSPLHFGNGTRLTVT.

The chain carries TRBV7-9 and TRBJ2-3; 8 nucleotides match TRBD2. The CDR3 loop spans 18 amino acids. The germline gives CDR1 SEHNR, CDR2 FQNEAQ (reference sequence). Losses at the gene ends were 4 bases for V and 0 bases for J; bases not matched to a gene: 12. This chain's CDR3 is CASSSIIIAGPSTDTQYF. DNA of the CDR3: TGTGCCAGCAGCTCGATCATAATAGCGGGGCCCAGCACAGATACGCAGTATTTT.

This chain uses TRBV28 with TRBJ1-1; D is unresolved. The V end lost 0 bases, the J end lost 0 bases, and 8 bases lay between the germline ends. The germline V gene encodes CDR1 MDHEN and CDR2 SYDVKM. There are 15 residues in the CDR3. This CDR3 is CASSLWEGLNTEAFF. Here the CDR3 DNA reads TGTGCCAGCAGTTTATGGGAGGGTCTGAACACTGAAGCTTTCTTT.

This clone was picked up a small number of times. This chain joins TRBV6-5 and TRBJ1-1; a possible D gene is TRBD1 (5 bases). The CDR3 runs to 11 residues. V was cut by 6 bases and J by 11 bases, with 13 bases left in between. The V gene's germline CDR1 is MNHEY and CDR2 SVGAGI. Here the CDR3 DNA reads TGTGCCAGCAGAAAGCGGGGGTGGGCTTTCTTT. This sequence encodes CASRKRGWAFF.

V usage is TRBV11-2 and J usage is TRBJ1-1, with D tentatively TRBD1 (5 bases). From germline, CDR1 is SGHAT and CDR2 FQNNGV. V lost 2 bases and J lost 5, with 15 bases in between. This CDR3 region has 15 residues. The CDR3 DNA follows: TGTGCCAGCAGCTTAACCCAGGGCAATTGGACTGAAGCTTTCTTT. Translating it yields CASSLTQGNWTEAFF.

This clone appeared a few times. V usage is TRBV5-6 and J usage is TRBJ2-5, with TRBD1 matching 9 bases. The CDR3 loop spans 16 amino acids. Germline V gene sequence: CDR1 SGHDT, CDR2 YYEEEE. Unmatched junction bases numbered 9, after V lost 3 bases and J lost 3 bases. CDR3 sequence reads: CASSSDLRDREETQYF. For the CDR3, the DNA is TGTGCCAGCAGCTCTGACCTCCGGGACAGGGAAGAGACCCAGTACTTC.

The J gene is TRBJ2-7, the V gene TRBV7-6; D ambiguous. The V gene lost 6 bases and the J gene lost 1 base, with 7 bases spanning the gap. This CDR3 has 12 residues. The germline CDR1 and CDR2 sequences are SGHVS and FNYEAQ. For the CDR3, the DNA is TGTGCCAGCAGTCCCACATCCTACGAGCAGTACTTC. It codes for CASSPTSYEQYF.

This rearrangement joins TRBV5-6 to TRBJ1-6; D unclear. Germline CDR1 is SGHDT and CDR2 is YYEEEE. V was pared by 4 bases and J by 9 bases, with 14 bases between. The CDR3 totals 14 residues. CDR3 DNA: TGTGCCAGCAGCCGGGAGGGCTTTGGTTCACCCCTCCACTTT. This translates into CASSREGFGSPLHF.

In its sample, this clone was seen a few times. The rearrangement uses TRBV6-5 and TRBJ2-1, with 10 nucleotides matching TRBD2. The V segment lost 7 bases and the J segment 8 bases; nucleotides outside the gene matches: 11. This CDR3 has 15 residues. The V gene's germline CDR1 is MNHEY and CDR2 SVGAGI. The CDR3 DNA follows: TGTGCCAGCACCAAGGGACAGCGGGGGGGCCATGAGCAGTTCTTC. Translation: CASTKGQRGGHEQFF.